The 18 T cell receptor beta chains reported below all come from one sample, sequenced in a study of radiation and T cells in renal cell carcinoma. Time point indicated: blood 2 weeks post-SBRT. As for treatment: 15 Gy SBRT to primary tumor, nephrectomy 4 weeks later. Profiled with immunoSEQ multiplex PCR; TCRdb holds only in-frame clones, not every one. Of 120,000 or so clones listed, 75% to 90% are singletons. This specimen consisted of blood, obtained from a patient whose treatment included radiotherapy and nephrectomy. Receptors originate from a woman aged 55-69 years with renal cell carcinoma.

The V and J genes are TRBV21-1 and TRBJ2-5; whether TRBD2, the table's D call, matches the DNA was not checked. TRBV21-1 is a recognized pseudogene. This CDR3 comprises 14 residues. The CDR3: CASSPSRVQETQYF. The CDR3 DNA sequence: TGTGCCAGCAGCCCCTCGAGAGTCCAAGAGACCCAGTACTTC.

The chain links TRBV9 to TRBJ1-5, with unresolved D. Trimming cost V 7 bases and J 9 bases, with 5 bases left between them. Germline loops: CDR1 SGDLS, CDR2 YYNGEE. The CDR3 totals 9 residues. In nucleotides, the CDR3 is TGTGCCAGCGGATCGCCCCAGCATTTT. Protein product: CASGSPQHF.

The count of this clone is one. This chain uses TRBV6-5 with TRBJ1-1; 7 bases are a match to TRBD1. Germline V lookup: CDR1 MNHEY, CDR2 SVGAGI. The CDR3 contains 13 residues. V lost 7 bases, J lost 5 bases, and 7 bases stayed unmatched. The CDR3 bases are TGTGCCAGCACCTTGGGCAGGGGGACTGAAGCTTTCTTT. Its translation is CASTLGRGTEAFF.

The rearrangement joins TRBV7-9 to TRBJ2-2; D is uncertain. Germline CDR1 and CDR2: SEHNR and FQNEAQ (reference sequence). The CDR3 extends over 12 amino acids. Trimming stripped 2 bases from V and 7 bases from J, with 5 bases between. The CDR3 nucleotides are TGTGCCAGCAGCTTACAAGGCGGGGAGCTGTTTTTT. It yields the protein CASSLQGGELFF.

The J gene is TRBJ1-3, the V gene TRBV19; possibly TRBD1 for D (5 bases). Germline V gene data show CDR1 as LNHDA and CDR2 as SQIVND (reference sequence). There are 15 residues in the CDR3. The V gene lost 7 bases and the J gene lost 0 bases, with 13 bases spanning the gap. This CDR3 is CASMPRGGSGNTIYF. The CDR3 DNA reads TGTGCCAGTATGCCTCGGGGGGGCTCTGGAAACACCATATATTTT.

J is TRBJ2-1 and V is TRBV7-2; 7 nucleotides line up with TRBD2. There are 15 residues in the CDR3. V shed 4 bases, J shed 2 bases, and the junction held 5 bases outside the gene matches. CDR1 and CDR2 from the germline V gene are SGHTA and FQGNSA. The chain's CDR3 is CASSSGRAAYNEQFF. The CDR3 DNA sequence: TGTGCCAGCAGCTCTGGGAGGGCCGCCTACAATGAGCAGTTCTTC.

The CDR3 bases are TGTGCCAGTAGTACTCCCAGGGAAGCTTTCTTT. It translates to CASSTPREAFF. V and J are TRBV19 and TRBJ1-1; D is uncertain. V lost 4 bases, J lost 8 bases, and 8 bases lay in between. Germline assignment: CDR1 LNHDA and CDR2 SQIVND (reference sequence). There are 11 residues in the CDR3.

The CDR3 DNA reads TGTGCCAGCAACACCGGGCAGGGGGCGTGGGGGGAGCTGTTTTTT. Amino acid sequence: CASNTGQGAWGELFF. J is TRBJ2-2 and V is TRBV28; TRBD1 matches 8 bases. The germline CDR1 and CDR2 sequences are MDHEN and SYDVKM. The trim removed 7 bases at V and 8 bases at J, leaving 12 bases unmatched. The CDR3 is 15 amino acids.

The rearrangement joins TRBV5-6 to TRBJ2-3; 7 bases fit TRBD1. Per the germline V gene, CDR1 is SGHDT and CDR2 is YYEEEE. J gave up 2 bases and V 5 bases, and 5 bases lay outside the gene matches. The CDR3 has 14 residues. In DNA form, the CDR3 reads TGTGCCAGCAGAAGGGGGCTGTACACAGATACGCAGTATTTT. It specifies CASRRGLYTDTQYF. Based on the CDR3 plus reference TRBV5-6 and TRBJ2-3, the full variable domain is DAGVTQSPTHLIKTRGQQVTLRCSPKSGHDTVSWYQQALGQGPQFIFQYYEEEERQRGNFPDRFSGHQFPNYSSELNVNALLLGDSALYLCASRRGLYTDTQYFGPGTRLTVL.

This clone has more than one count but fewer than ten. This chain links TRBV6-5 with TRBJ1-6; no clear D. This CDR3 comprises 16 residues. V lost 0 bases and J lost 6, with 12 bases in between. Germline V gene sequence: CDR1 MNHEY, CDR2 SVGAGI. The CDR3 sequence is CASSYSSQLRNSPLHF. In DNA, the CDR3 is TGTGCCAGCAGTTACTCGAGTCAGCTGCGTAATTCACCCCTCCACTTT.

This clone was recorded once. The rearrangement uses TRBV7-9 and TRBJ2-5, with D unresolved. There are 14 residues in the CDR3. Between the trimmed V and J ends, which lost 2 bases and 0 bases, there was a span of 7 bases. CDR1 is SEHNR, CDR2 FQNEAQ, per germline (reference sequence). CDR3 bases: TGTGCCAGCAGCTTATGGGCGGACCAAGAGACCCAGTACTTC. Translating gives CASSLWADQETQYF.

The gene calls are TRBV6-1 and TRBJ1-2, with a weak D call TRBD1 (5 bases). Germline V lookup: CDR1 MNHNS, CDR2 SASEGT. This CDR3 has 15 residues. V lost 4 bases to trimming and J lost 5 bases, with 17 bases between them. The DNA for the CDR3 is TGTGCCAGCAGTGTCCAGGGTACCCCTTGGTATGGCTACACCTTC. Protein product: CASSVQGTPWYGYTF.

This clone was seen a handful of times. This chain links TRBV7-2 with TRBJ2-2; tentative D call: TRBD2 (5 bases). Germline assignment: CDR1 SGHTA and CDR2 FQGNSA. This CDR3 has 13 amino acids. V gave up 5 bases and J gave up 8 bases, with 12 bases separating them. CDR3 in amino acids: CASSVALAGELFF. CDR3 sequence (DNA): TGTGCCAGCAGCGTTGCGTTAGCGGGGGAGCTGTTTTTT. Looking up the rest from reference TRBV7-2 and TRBJ2-2 gives the full variable domain: GAGVSQSPSNKVTEKGKDVELRCDPISGHTALYWYRQSLGQGLEFLIYFQGNSAPDKSGLPSDRFSAERTGGSVSTLTIQRTQQEDSAVYLCASSVALAGELFFGEGSRLTVL.

The genes are TRBV7-3 and TRBJ2-3; tentatively, D is TRBD2 (5 bases). Trimming stripped 5 bases from V and 2 bases from J, with 14 bases between. The CDR3 consists of 15 residues. Per germline, CDR1 SGHTA and CDR2 FQGTGA. The CDR3 coding sequence is TGTGCCAGCAGCCAAGGAGCGGTCACCACAGATACGCAGTATTTT. Amino acid sequence: CASSQGAVTTDTQYF.

This chain links TRBV27 with TRBJ2-1; 11 bases fit TRBD2. CDR3 length equals 16 residues. Germline V lookup: CDR1 MNHEY, CDR2 SMNVEV (reference sequence). The ends lost 3 bases at V and 6 bases at J; junction bases unmatched: 7. CDR3 region: CASSLTSSGRPNEQFF. The CDR3, as DNA: TGTGCCAGCAGTTTGACTTCTAGCGGGAGGCCCAATGAGCAGTTCTTC.

V usage is TRBV5-6 and J usage is TRBJ1-2, with 11 bases fitting TRBD1. The CDR3 spans 15 residues. Trimming removed 5 bases from V and 2 bases from J; junction bases left unmatched: 5. From germline, CDR1 is SGHDT and CDR2 YYEEEE. Here the CDR3 reads CASRRDRGVNYGYTF. The CDR3 bases are TGTGCCAGCAGACGGGACAGGGGGGTGAACTATGGCTACACCTTC. Using reference TRBV5-6 and TRBJ1-2 for the parts outside the CDR3, the full variable domain is DAGVTQSPTHLIKTRGQQVTLRCSPKSGHDTVSWYQQALGQGPQFIFQYYEEEERQRGNFPDRFSGHQFPNYSSELNVNALLLGDSALYLCASRRDRGVNYGYTFGSGTRLTVV.

The chain links TRBV6-5 to TRBJ2-7, with 8 positions matching TRBD1. Germline V lookup: CDR1 MNHEY, CDR2 SVGAGI. The junction had 1 base not matched to a gene; V was cut back by 0 bases and J by 3 bases. This CDR3 has 14 amino acids. DNA for the CDR3: TGTGCCAGCAGTTACTCCGACAGGGGCTACGAGCAGTACTTC. It translates to CASSYSDRGYEQYF.

Concerning this clone: This sample includes further DNA sequences coding for the same CDR3. The chain links TRBV18 to TRBJ2-5, with a possible D match to TRBD2 (6 bases). Germline lookup yields CDR1 KGHSH and CDR2 LQKENI. The CDR3 is 14 amino acids. V dropped 3 bases and J dropped 4 bases, with 12 bases sitting between them. This CDR3 reads CASSPGQGGETQYF. CDR3 sequence (DNA): TGTGCCAGCTCACCGGGTCAGGGAGGAGAGACCCAGTACTTC.